The TCR beta chain described here comes from a study of blood T cell repertoires in COVID-19. Overall study: Material from acute and convalescent COVID-19 was sourced from the United States, Italy and Spain. PBMCs, B-cell-depleted T cells, or T cells provided the cDNA or gDNA that made up the material.

The length of the CDR3 is 14 residues. J was trimmed by 2 bases and V by 6 bases; bases with no gene match: 7. The germline gives CDR1 MNHEY, CDR2 SVGAGI. In the source study's methods: Using reference gene primer amplification, nucleated cell counts were estimated. Method: immunoSEQ multiplex PCR; TCRdb's copy keeps in-frame clones and lacks some. Clone size and V and J calls were adopted from that table, with D and trimming inferred from the DNA. Here the sample spans 280,000 or so clones, approximately 83% being singletons. V and J are TRBV6-5 and TRBJ2-7, with 7 bases identical to TRBD1. What was sequenced was peripheral blood. This sequence was found in a human donor in a cohort sampled during active COVID-19. CDR3 nucleotide sequence: TGTGCCAGCAGCTGGGGTCAGGGGGCCTACGAGCAGTACTTC. Its translation is CASSWGQGAYEQYF.